Listed below are T cell receptor beta chains from one sample, sequenced in a study of long-term antiretroviral therapy in people with HIV. Generated by immunoSEQ multiplex PCR, the TCRdb table keeps only in-frame clones and is missing some. Among fewer than 35,000 clones listed, approximately 85% were seen once. The sequenced sample was unsorted PBMCs, obtained about 3.4 years after starting antiretroviral therapy. These receptors originate from a man between 18 and 35 years old with HIV. Both conserved end residues are part of each CDR3. Each record gives: clone size, D gene, J gene, V gene, CDR3 protein, CDR3 DNA. A D gene is named only where the DNA matches it firmly. Expanded clones are given a class, and other clones once, few, many or no size at all.

NA TRBD2 TRBJ2-1 TRBV10-3 CATGGGRAPYNEQFF TGTGCCACCGGCGGCGGGAGGGCCCCCTACAATGAGCAGTTCTTC
NA TRBD1 TRBJ2-5 TRBV5-8 CASISARRGQIVGTQYF TGTGCCAGCATCTCCGCCCGTAGGGGGCAGATAGTAGGGACCCAGTACTTC
NA NA TRBJ1-2 TRBV10-1 CASSDGDAYGYTF TGCGCCAGCAGTGACGGGGACGCCTATGGCTACACCTTC
NA NA TRBJ2-1 TRBV9 CASSVEQERYNEQFF TGTGCCAGCAGCGTAGAGCAGGAACGCTACAATGAGCAGTTCTTC
NA NA TRBJ1-1 TRBV5-1 CASRSNRDTEAFF TGCGCCAGCAGGTCTAATCGGGACACTGAAGCTTTCTTT
NA NA TRBJ2-1 TRBV4-3 CASSQVIWSYNEQFF TGCGCCAGCAGCCAAGTCATCTGGAGTTACAATGAGCAGTTCTTC
NA NA TRBJ1-2 TRBV6-1 CASSVPTGIYGYTF TGTGCCAGCAGTGTCCCCACAGGAATTTATGGCTACACCTTC
NA TRBD1 TRBJ1-3 TRBV7-8 CASSYQTGGEVPGNTIYF TGTGCCAGCAGCTATCAGACAGGGGGCGAAGTCCCTGGAAACACCATATATTTT
NA NA TRBJ2-7 TRBV7-2 CASSPDLEGSYEQYF TGTGCCAGCAGCCCCGATCTAGAAGGCTCCTACGAGCAGTACTTC
NA TRBD1 TRBJ2-2 TRBV7-8 CASSLGTGLVRTGELFF TGTGCCAGCAGCTTGGGGACAGGGCTTGTGAGGACCGGGGAGCTGTTTTTT
few NA TRBJ2-7 TRBV27 CASSLSLRGEQYF TGTGCCAGCAGTTTAAGTTTGCGGGGAGAGCAGTACTTC
NA NA TRBJ1-2 TRBV7-9 CASSPVSTRDGYTF TGTGCCAGCAGCCCCGTCAGCACGAGGGATGGCTACACCTTC
NA NA TRBJ1-1 TRBV19 CASSRTGMNTEAFF TGTGCCAGTAGTCGTACAGGGATGAACACTGAAGCTTTCTTT
NA TRBD2 TRBJ2-7 TRBV25-1 CASSDPKGPSGRIHEQYF TGTGCCAGCAGTGACCCAAAGGGGCCTAGCGGGAGGATCCACGAGCAGTACTTC
NA NA TRBJ1-5 TRBV7-9 CASSEDYQPQHF TGTGCCAGCAGCGAGGATTATCAGCCCCAGCATTTT
few NA TRBJ1-5 TRBV28 CASSLSLNSNQPQHF TGTGCCAGCAGTTTAAGCCTGAATAGCAATCAGCCCCAGCATTTT
once NA TRBJ2-5 TRBV5-1 CASRGRAETQYF TGCGCCAGCAGGGGCAGGGCGGAGACCCAGTACTTC
once NA TRBJ1-4 TRBV9 CASGGDEKLFF TGTGCCAGTGGCGGGGATGAAAAACTGTTTTTT
NA TRBD1 TRBJ1-3 TRBV15 CATSRTGDGTGNTIYF TGTGCCACCAGCAGGACAGGGGATGGAACTGGAAACACCATATATTTT